This T cell receptor beta chain was recorded in a study of blood T cell repertoires in COVID-19. Study as a whole: COVID-19 samples, acute and convalescent, were from the United States, Italy and Spain.

Per the germline V gene, CDR1 is MNHNS and CDR2 is SASEGT. Trimming at V came to 2 bases and at J to 4 bases, leaving 5 bases not matched to a gene. The CDR3 sequence is 14 residues long. Only in-frame clones appear in the TCRdb table, and some are missing; sequencing was by immunoSEQ multiplex PCR. The data hold 170,000 or so clones, with roughly 86% observed a single time. The sequenced material came from peripheral blood. This rearrangement joins TRBV6-1 to TRBJ2-7, with 7 bases aligning to TRBD2. The receptor was isolated from a man in his fifties or sixties with active or convalescent COVID-19. CDR3 DNA sequence: TGTGCCAGCAGTGAATGGGGGGGAGAATACGAGCAGTACTTC. Its protein is CASSEWGGEYEQYF.